These T cell receptor beta chains were read from a single sample in a study of spatial heterogeneity in lung cancer. TCRdb independently ran MiXCR on the 5' RACE reads; one entry per CDR3 protein. Of about 2,800 distinct CDR3 sequences detected, approximately 4.4% appear once; the ten largest clones hold 18%. The sequencing used lung tumor tissue, collected at surgery. The receptor set was obtained from a female donor with early-stage non-small cell lung cancer. Both conserved end residues are part of each CDR3. For some rows the clone size is stated as once, few or many, or as a class when expanded; others skip it.

medium-sized	TRBJ2-4	TRBV3-1	CASSLRTSGVTKNIQYF
many	TRBJ2-5	TRBV5-1	CASTPGGLGETQYF
medium-sized	TRBJ1-2	TRBV4-3	CASSQLDPKRGYGYTF
NA	TRBJ1-4	TRBV15	CATKPTPTNEKLFF
medium-sized	TRBJ2-7	TRBV12-3/TRBV12-4	CATRTGVSYEQYF
many	TRBJ2-7	TRBV6-2/TRBV6-3	CASRTSPGQSSYEQYF
medium-sized	TRBJ2-2	TRBV9	CASTTPGYRANTGELFF
medium-sized	TRBJ2-2	TRBV5-4	CASSLAAGTGVTGELFF
large	TRBJ1-2	TRBV20-1	CSALRAGGRNYGYTF
NA	TRBJ2-7	TRBV5-6	CASSPGSYEQYF
medium-sized	TRBJ2-3	TRBV30	CAWSVLSSGGATQYF
many	TRBJ2-5	TRBV20-1	CSASGTSGEAETQYF
medium-sized	TRBJ2-7	TRBV30	CAWRTDQYEQYF
medium-sized	TRBJ1-5	TRBV4-2	CASSQEGTNQPQHF
few	TRBJ2-2	TRBV6-5	CASSWQGGNTGELFF
large	TRBJ2-6	TRBV6-5	CASRGAGTGRSGANVLTF
NA	TRBJ1-3	TRBV5-1	CASSLRGENGNTIYF
many	TRBJ2-1	TRBV9	CASSARSGGNNEQFF
medium-sized	TRBJ2-3	TRBV11-1	CASSWRLAGETGTDTQYF
medium-sized	TRBJ2-7	TRBV28	CVVSGGRSYEQYF
medium-sized	TRBJ1-5	TRBV6-2/TRBV6-3	CASSSDRVNQPQHF
medium-sized	TRBJ1-2	TRBV19	CASSLRTAGYTF
many	TRBJ1-1	TRBV4-3	CASSQVRRGEAFF
many	TRBJ2-7	TRBV7-6	CASSLGPSYEQYF
medium-sized	TRBJ1-1	TRBV7-3	CASSLNPGDMNTEAFF
large	TRBJ1-5	TRBV16	CASSAAERDQPQHF
medium-sized	TRBJ2-2	TRBV12-3/TRBV12-4	CASSFGGNTGELFF
medium-sized	TRBJ1-4	TRBV7-2	CASSLRVGEGEKLFF
medium-sized	TRBJ2-6	TRBV5-5	CASSLGHALSGANVLTF
medium-sized	TRBJ1-2	TRBV16	CASSQSSQGNYGYTF
medium-sized	TRBJ1-3	TRBV2	CASRGASGNTIYF
medium-sized	TRBJ1-1	TRBV20-1	CSARHDRSNTEAFF
few	TRBJ2-7	TRBV7-9	CASSLSEQGLAEQYF
medium-sized	TRBJ1-4	TRBV7-8	CASSLAPRANEKLFF
medium-sized	TRBJ2-2	TRBV7-9	CASSSILNTGELFF
large	TRBJ1-5	TRBV19	CASSIWGYSNQPQHF
many	TRBJ2-7	TRBV6-6	CASSYRSYEQYF
medium-sized	TRBJ2-1	TRBV28	CASTGQGVFHEQFF
medium-sized	TRBJ2-7	TRBV20-1	CSARDSGGTGSHEQYF
large	TRBJ1-1	TRBV28	CASSLLTTRQGNTEAFF
medium-sized	TRBJ2-3	TRBV7-3	CASSARKGPMRTDTQYF
large	TRBJ2-2	TRBV4-3	CASSQVNPGATGTGELFF
medium-sized	TRBJ1-5	TRBV6-2/TRBV6-3	CASSMRVKGTVNQPQHF
many	TRBJ2-4	TRBV29-1	CSVPGQGSSIQYF
medium-sized	TRBJ1-1	TRBV10-2	CASSAAGPRAFF
medium-sized	TRBJ1-2	TRBV12-5	CASGGDAGINTF
medium-sized	TRBJ1-4	TRBV9	CASRGGDEKLFF
medium-sized	TRBJ1-5	TRBV20-1	CSARGTGDQPQHF
medium-sized	TRBJ2-1	TRBV6-5	CASSYSLAGYSYNEQFF
medium-sized	TRBJ2-5	TRBV11-2	CASSPGTAYQETQYF
medium-sized	TRBJ2-7	TRBV29-1	CSVRTEAYEQYF
medium-sized	TRBJ2-1	TRBV5-6	CASSLGDRGQDEQFF
medium-sized	TRBJ1-2	TRBV4-3	CASSQESGGRQYGYTF
medium-sized	TRBJ1-6	TRBV7-2	CASSKAGTVNSPLHF
medium-sized	TRBJ1-1	TRBV20-1	CSASGGEATEAFF
medium-sized	TRBJ1-6	TRBV4-3	CASSRAVDSYYNSPLHF
medium-sized	TRBJ2-1	TRBV12-3/TRBV12-4	CASRGANNEQFF
many	TRBJ1-1	TRBV11-1	CASSYDWNTEAFF
medium-sized	TRBJ2-2	TRBV5-4	CASSNGDREVAGELFF